The 11 T cell receptor beta chains reported below all come from one sample, sequenced in a study of T cell responses to AZD1222 COVID-19 vaccine. Assay used: immunoSEQ multiplex PCR; TCRdb lists only in-frame clones, some missing. The sample consists of about 75,000 clones, roughly 88% of them appearing once. The sample in question was peripheral blood, obtained 28 days after the second dose of the MenACWY control vaccine. The source is an adult who received the MenACWY meningococcal vaccine as a control.

V usage is TRBV18 and J usage is TRBJ1-3, with 7 bases matching TRBD1. CDR1 KGHSH and CDR2 LQKENI come from the germline V gene. The CDR3 is made up of 15 amino acids. V shed 8 bases, J shed 2 bases, and the junction held 9 bases outside the gene matches. CDR3 residues: CASARGDSAGNTIYF. As DNA, the CDR3 is TGTGCCAGCGCAAGGGGGGACAGCGCTGGAAACACCATATATTTT.

The gene calls are TRBV19 and TRBJ2-7, with TRBD1 matching 9 bases. The junction had 4 bases not matched to a gene; V was cut back by 4 bases and J by 3 bases. The V gene's germline CDR1 is LNHDA and CDR2 SQIVND (reference sequence). This CDR3 has 14 residues. DNA for the CDR3: TGTGCCAGTAGTAGCCGGGACAGGGTCTACGAGCAGTACTTC. Its protein product is CASSSRDRVYEQYF.

The chain employs TRBV11-2 and TRBJ2-7, with TRBD2 matching 11 bases. The V gene end was trimmed by 6 bases and the J gene end by 6 bases; junction bases not matched to a gene: 10. Germline assignment: CDR1 SGHAT and CDR2 FQNNGV. This CDR3 has 15 amino acids. The CDR3 reads CASRTRLAGSLEQYF. CDR3 nucleotides: TGTGCCAGCAGGACAAGACTAGCGGGGTCCCTCGAGCAGTACTTC.

V and J are TRBV25-1 and TRBJ1-2, with 7 bases fitting TRBD1. This CDR3 spans 15 amino acids. Germline V gene data show CDR1 as MGHDK and CDR2 as SYGVNS. The J segment lost 9 bases and the V segment lost 1 base, leaving 11 bases of the junction unmatched. The chain's CDR3 is CASSESGPSRGSYTF. CDR3 sequence (DNA): TGTGCCAGCAGTGAATCAGGTCCCTCCAGGGGGAGCTACACCTTC.

The chain recombines TRBV19 with TRBJ1-5, with 10 bases aligning to TRBD1. Germline CDR1 LNHDA, CDR2 SQIVND (reference sequence). This CDR3 is built from 13 residues. J lost 10 bases, V lost 4 bases, and 4 bases had no gene match. CDR3 sequence: CASSRDRGRPQHF. CDR3 DNA sequence: TGTGCCAGTAGTAGGGACAGGGGCAGACCCCAGCATTTT.

The genes are TRBV4-3 and TRBJ1-1, with D possibly TRBD1 on 5 matching bases. Per germline, CDR1 LGHNA and CDR2 YSLEER. This CDR3 has 14 residues. Trimming pared 5 bases from V and 7 bases from J, leaving 17 bases between. DNA of the CDR3: TGCGCCAGCAGCTTAACAGAGTGGGGGAGTGAAGCTTTCTTT. This translates into CASSLTEWGSEAFF.

Remarks on this clone: Different DNA sequences within this sample yield the same CDR3. The V call is TRBV7-2, the J call TRBJ2-7, with TRBD1 matching 10 bases. The V and J ends lost 1 base and 4 bases, in that order; junction bases with no gene match: 4. In germline, CDR1 is SGHTA, CDR2 FQGNSA. The CDR3 is 15 amino acids. CDR3 protein: CASSLGGTGEYEQYF. CDR3 DNA sequence: TGTGCCAGCAGCTTAGGCGGGACAGGGGAATACGAGCAGTACTTC.

The chain is built from TRBV29-1 and TRBJ1-2, with 9 bases fitting TRBD1. J lost 3 bases, V lost 3 bases, and 2 bases had no gene match. Germline values: CDR1 SQVTM, CDR2 ANQGSEA. This CDR3 contains 13 residues. The CDR3 region is CSVERDRDYGYTF. CDR3 bases: TGCAGCGTTGAGAGGGACAGGGACTATGGCTACACCTTC.

J is TRBJ2-3 and V is TRBV18; D remains ambiguous. V lost 4 bases, J lost 0 bases, and 8 bases lay in between. This CDR3 spans 14 amino acids. CDR1 and CDR2 (germline): KGHSH, LQKENI. The CDR3 region has the DNA TGTGCCAGCTCACGCCAGGAGAGCACAGATACGCAGTATTTT. This translates into CASSRQESTDTQYF.

The V call is TRBV5-4, the J call TRBJ2-7; TRBD2 matches at 11 bases. The CDR3 runs to 14 residues. The V segment lost 1 base and the J segment 6 bases; nucleotides outside the gene matches: 3. CDR1 and CDR2 from the germline V gene are SGHNT and YYREEE (reference sequence). Written as DNA, the CDR3 is TGTGCCAGCAGCTTGACTAGCGGGGGCGGCGAGCAGTACTTC. Protein: CASSLTSGGGEQYF.

The chain links TRBV7-9 to TRBJ2-3; D is perhaps TRBD1 (6 bases). The CDR3 is 14 residues long. The germline CDR1 and CDR2 sequences are SEHNR and FQNEAQ (reference sequence). Trimming shortened V by 5 bases and J by 6 bases, and 15 bases separated the two germline ends. As DNA, the CDR3 is TGTGCCAGCAGCCCAAATGAGCAGGGGGATACGCAGTATTTT. This gives the protein CASSPNEQGDTQYF.